This T cell receptor (beta chain) was observed in a study of blood T cells in healthy people across ages (dated by TCRdb to 2014 to 2015). Concerning the study at large: In model experiments, template switching captured about one uniquely barcoded TCR beta cDNA molecule for every two T cells. To track age-related changes in TCR beta repertoire diversity, the study relied on deep sequencing normalized with unique cDNA molecular identifiers. The donors were split into four age groups: young (average 16 years), middle-aged (about 40), aged (roughly 65) and long-lived (approximately 80). Donors of different ages were randomly distributed across sequencing lanes to avoid experimental bias. Using the same blood draw, the study looked at two additional independent replicas of 1 million unique cDNA reads for two donors, one aged 18 to 30 and the other aged 80 or older.

What the work shows at the level of the full study, not this receptor alone: Observed TCR beta diversity per million T cells fell roughly linearly with age, and a significant reduction was already apparent by age about 36. Conclusive comparison of naive and antigen-experienced compartments was prevented by the profiling of bulk unsorted PBMCs. Total diversity estimates from one million sequenced T cells were considered lower bounds and underestimates. Compared with the aged group, the long-lived group had more naive CD4+ T cells, fewer expanded clones and increased TCR diversity, a pattern suggesting age selection. Because the CMV infection status of the donors was unknown, age-related changes in expanded clonotypes may potentially have been confounded. There was a strong correlation between observed TCR beta diversity and the percentage of naive T cells measured by flow cytometry.

The 39 donors, aged 6 to 90 years, were systemically healthy Caucasian individuals from Russia. Approximately 11 milliliters of peripheral blood were drawn from each donor into EDTA-treated Vacutainer tubes. Ficoll-Paque density-gradient centrifugation was used to isolate PBMCs, with at least 6.5 million per sample. Trizol reagent was used to extract total RNA from PBMCs, with at least 5.5 micrograms per sample. The percentages of naive CD45RAhigh/CD27high T cells were determined by flow cytometry on a PBMC aliquot from every donor. The CDR3 contains 16 residues, cysteine and phenylalanine counted. This entry keeps only the CDR3 DNA: 48 bases, framed from base 1. Between the V and J ends, shortened by 6 bases and 6 bases respectively, the junction contains 21 bases. The germline V gene encodes CDR1 MDHEN and CDR2 SYDVKM. Library generation was performed with 5' RACE. Sequencer: Illumina HiSeq 2500. The second PCR ran for roughly 7 to 11 cycles and used a J-beta primer mix along with a sample-barcoded 5' primer. A unique molecular identifier was introduced onto each TCR beta cDNA molecule by a template-switch 5' adaptor carrying 12 random nucleotides. At least 2.5 million CDR3-containing paired-end reads were obtained from each sample. The Mint cDNA synthesis kit, primed by a TRBC-specific oligonucleotide, was used to synthesize first-strand cDNA from all RNA. Following uracil-DNA glycosylase treatment, a first 18-cycle PCR with universal primers M1SS and BC2_uni_R was performed on all cDNA. The authors processed their data as follows. Normalization of each sample was performed by random selection of 1 million high-quality reads, each carrying a distinct molecular identifier. Instead of being binned into consensus sequences, reads with shared molecular identifiers were discarded. MiTCR, run with a Q25 quality threshold and the strictest error-elimination algorithm, handled CDR3 identification, clonotype clustering and error correction. A nonparametric unseen species model with Euler transformation was used to estimate a lower bound on total TCR beta diversity. TCRdb itself trimmed the public reads at Q25 with fastp, ran MiXCR and retained productive beta chains. Rows merge per CDR3 protein into single entries with the most common DNA and genes. The V and J calls and clone size come from TCRdb's table, not from the authors' own analysis. This sample has around 710,000 distinct CDR3 sequences in its table, and roughly two fifths of those were observed once. Approximately 22% of the sample is held by the ten biggest clonotypes.

Notes on this clonotype: What antigen it recognizes has not been identified. No base qualities exist here, and no much larger clone lies one base off it.

The receptor was derived from a woman aged 55-75 years in good health. In this chain, TRBV28 is recombined with TRBJ2-1; a weak D assignment points to TRBD2 (5 bases agree). The sample comprised blood. The DNA sequence is given as TGTGCCAGCAGCCTTCGAGAAGGGAGTCTGGGCAATGAGCAGTTCTTC. Translated, this is CASSLREGSLGNEQFF.